The rows below give T cell receptor beta chains drawn from one sample of a study of cytomegalovirus exposure and HLA in healthy donors. The protocol was immunoSEQ multiplex PCR, while the TCRdb copy is restricted to in-frame clones and leaves out a portion. The repertoire holds some 120,000 clones, with 80% as singletons. Sequencing used PBMCs. The receptors originated from a man aged 40-55 years in good health and CMV-seronegative. Both conserved end residues are part of each CDR3. A D gene is named only where the DNA matches it firmly. Size values are once, few and many counts, or a class for expanded clones, and some rows have none.

D,J,size,V,CDR3,DNA
TRBD1,TRBJ2-2,.,TRBV6-7,CARTGQGATGELFF,TGTGCCAGAACGGGACAGGGGGCCACCGGGGAGCTGTTTTTT
.,TRBJ2-2,.,TRBV7-3,CASSLRQAANTGELFF,TGTGCCAGCAGCCTACGACAGGCGGCGAACACCGGGGAGCTGTTTTTT
TRBD1,TRBJ1-2,.,TRBV28,CASSPGDRGHDGYTF,TGTGCCAGCAGTCCCGGGGACAGGGGGCACGATGGCTACACCTTC
TRBD1,TRBJ2-2,once,TRBV7-9,CARNGDSNTGELFF,TGTGCCAGGAATGGGGACAGCAACACCGGGGAGCTGTTTTTT
.,TRBJ2-3,.,TRBV7-2,CASSSFSTDTQYF,TGTGCCAGCAGCTCCTTTAGCACAGATACGCAGTATTTT
.,TRBJ1-2,.,TRBV19,CASSIGQGNYGYTF,TGTGCCAGTAGTATAGGCCAGGGGAACTATGGCTACACCTTC
TRBD2,TRBJ2-5,few,TRBV5-6,CASSGGGGGQETQYF,TGTGCCAGCAGCGGCGGGGGGGGCGGCCAAGAGACCCAGTACTTC
.,TRBJ1-1,few,TRBV6-1,CASSEARGAAFF,TGTGCCAGCAGTGAAGCGCGGGGGGCCGCTTTCTTT
TRBD1,TRBJ1-1,.,TRBV5-1,CASHKDRGGNTEAFF,TGCGCCAGCCATAAGGACAGGGGGGGGAACACTGAAGCTTTCTTT
.,TRBJ2-5,.,TRBV29-1,CSVEDRGEETQYF,TGCAGCGTTGAAGACAGGGGCGAAGAGACCCAGTACTTC
.,TRBJ2-1,.,TRBV12-5,CASGLQGNEQFF,TGTGCTAGTGGTCTACAGGGTAATGAGCAGTTCTTC
.,TRBJ2-5,once,TRBV7-2,CASSFGGRLGETQYF,TGTGCCAGCAGCTTTGGCGGGCGCCTCGGCGAGACCCAGTACTTC
.,TRBJ2-7,.,TRBV6-6,CASSYSQGEQYF,TGTGCCAGCAGTTACTCCCAGGGTGAGCAGTACTTC
.,TRBJ1-4,.,TRBV30,CAWNGREGEKLFF,TGTGCCTGGAATGGGCGTGAGGGTGAAAAACTGTTTTTT
.,TRBJ2-3,.,TRBV5-1,CASSLAQELDTQYF,TGCGCCAGCAGCTTGGCTCAGGAATTGGATACGCAGTATTTT
.,TRBJ2-5,.,TRBV7-2,CASSLFQGLETQYF,TGTGCCAGCAGCTTATTTCAGGGTTTGGAGACCCAGTACTTC
.,TRBJ2-1,.,TRBV6-6,CASSYSGGGNEQFF,TGTGCCAGCAGTTACTCGGGAGGGGGCAATGAGCAGTTCTTC
.,TRBJ1-5,.,TRBV6-6,CASSPDGFSNQPQHF,TGTGCCAGCAGTCCAGACGGGTTTAGCAATCAGCCCCAGCATTTT
TRBD2,TRBJ2-2,.,TRBV25-1,CASSDTREGTGELFF,TGTGCCAGCAGTGACACCCGGGAGGGCACCGGGGAGCTGTTTTTT
TRBD1,TRBJ2-7,.,TRBV11-2,CATRRQGAYEQYF,TGTGCCACCAGAAGACAGGGTGCCTACGAGCAGTACTTC